This is a list of T cell receptor beta chains from one sample in a study of human T cells and chemical hapten exposure. TCRdb independently ran MiXCR on the RACE reads; one entry per CDR3 protein. The sample yields approximately 77,000 distinct CDR3 sequences, about 6.8% seen once. This specimen was whole blood, taken in connection with sensitization to the hapten diphenylcyclopropenone (DPC). The receptors here all came from a woman aged 25-40 years with alopecia areata. Some clones in this sample may be carry-over from other donors' samples. The conserved cysteine and the conserved F or W are not part of the CDR3 here. Fields, in order: V gene, J gene, CDR3 protein.

v_call: TRBV12-3/TRBV12-4; j_call: TRBJ2-2; cdr3_aa: ASSQTGQGLGELF
v_call: TRBV7-6; j_call: TRBJ1-1; cdr3_aa: ASSLFRGTEAF
v_call: TRBV20-1; j_call: TRBJ1-1; cdr3_aa: SASQGEGVTEAF
v_call: TRBV12-3/TRBV12-4; j_call: TRBJ2-7; cdr3_aa: ASSLGRDPPYEQY
v_call: TRBV12-3/TRBV12-4; j_call: TRBJ1-6; cdr3_aa: ASSFYANSPLH
v_call: TRBV7-8; j_call: TRBJ1-5; cdr3_aa: ASSTGAVQPQH
v_call: TRBV3-1; j_call: TRBJ2-1; cdr3_aa: ASSQIVIRGSSYNEQF
v_call: TRBV29-1; j_call: TRBJ2-7; cdr3_aa: SVEGNRGGASYEQY
v_call: TRBV29-1; j_call: TRBJ1-2; cdr3_aa: SAGSDGNYGYT
v_call: TRBV27; j_call: TRBJ2-6; cdr3_aa: ASSLQVSGANVLT
v_call: TRBV29-1; j_call: TRBJ1-2; cdr3_aa: SVETVNNYGYT
v_call: TRBV6-7; j_call: TRBJ1-6; cdr3_aa: ASSYFQGDDSPLH
v_call: TRBV5-1; j_call: TRBJ1-2; cdr3_aa: ASSLGGTGDYGYT
v_call: TRBV2; j_call: TRBJ1-4; cdr3_aa: ASRTTTGGEKLF
v_call: TRBV6-1; j_call: TRBJ1-1; cdr3_aa: ASSEGTARISAF
v_call: TRBV29-1; j_call: TRBJ1-2; cdr3_aa: SVFTGTGIDYGYT
v_call: TRBV20-1; j_call: TRBJ1-3; cdr3_aa: SARDSLGNTIY
v_call: TRBV12-3/TRBV12-4; j_call: TRBJ2-3; cdr3_aa: ASSGTSGGPLLATDTQY
v_call: TRBV12-3/TRBV12-4; j_call: TRBJ1-2; cdr3_aa: ASSSSGVGYGYT
v_call: TRBV20-1; j_call: TRBJ2-1; cdr3_aa: SANDMGGLNEQF
v_call: TRBV20-1; j_call: TRBJ1-5; cdr3_aa: SARDPQGGQPQH
v_call: TRBV5-5; j_call: TRBJ1-5; cdr3_aa: ASSPTTGSNQPQH
v_call: TRBV29-1; j_call: TRBJ2-7; cdr3_aa: SVVLPRIPTRGEQY
v_call: TRBV5-1; j_call: TRBJ2-6; cdr3_aa: ASIQGGGGANVLT
v_call: TRBV2; j_call: TRBJ1-4; cdr3_aa: ASNGDRGDEKLF
v_call: TRBV6-2/TRBV6-3; j_call: TRBJ1-1; cdr3_aa: ASSYSNTEAF
v_call: TRBV7-2; j_call: TRBJ1-1; cdr3_aa: ASSLGPQGRTEAF
v_call: TRBV5-1; j_call: TRBJ2-1; cdr3_aa: ASTVSLAGGPGEQF
v_call: TRBV6-5; j_call: TRBJ2-7; cdr3_aa: ASSYGSGRSSYEQY
v_call: TRBV7-3; j_call: TRBJ1-1; cdr3_aa: ASRRDLNTEAF
v_call: TRBV2; j_call: TRBJ2-3; cdr3_aa: ASRGSSTDTQY
v_call: TRBV2; j_call: TRBJ2-1; cdr3_aa: ASSTENEQF
v_call: TRBV6-1; j_call: TRBJ1-1; cdr3_aa: ASSEWAENTEAF
v_call: TRBV2; j_call: TRBJ1-3; cdr3_aa: ASSDRTGSGNTIY
v_call: TRBV21-1; j_call: TRBJ2-3; cdr3_aa: ASSRAGPSTDTQY
v_call: TRBV7-2; j_call: TRBJ2-3; cdr3_aa: ASSPAGGTDTQY
v_call: TRBV2; j_call: TRBJ1-2; cdr3_aa: ASTIYGYT
v_call: TRBV3-1; j_call: TRBJ1-5; cdr3_aa: ASSQYFGTGRPVSNQPQH
v_call: TRBV14; j_call: TRBJ1-2; cdr3_aa: ASSQANFRYGYT
v_call: TRBV20-1; j_call: TRBJ2-7; cdr3_aa: SAREGGGNEQY
v_call: TRBV30; j_call: TRBJ1-3; cdr3_aa: AWSDEQVHGNTIY
v_call: TRBV5-1; j_call: TRBJ2-6; cdr3_aa: ASSLAVPGSGANVLT
v_call: TRBV30; j_call: TRBJ2-3; cdr3_aa: AWSVVPRADTQY
v_call: TRBV2; j_call: TRBJ1-2; cdr3_aa: ASSDRIGQANYGYT
v_call: TRBV18; j_call: TRBJ2-3; cdr3_aa: ASSPNRGSDTQY
v_call: TRBV7-9; j_call: TRBJ2-4; cdr3_aa: ASSPGGGDIQY
v_call: TRBV5-1; j_call: TRBJ2-3; cdr3_aa: ASSPSRTSPVTDTQY
v_call: TRBV3-1; j_call: TRBJ2-7; cdr3_aa: ASSPSRTTYEQY
v_call: TRBV6-2/TRBV6-3; j_call: TRBJ2-7; cdr3_aa: ASNTGTTVYEQY
v_call: TRBV7-6; j_call: TRBJ1-1; cdr3_aa: ASSQTTGLTEAF